Listed below are T cell receptor beta chains from one sample, sequenced in a study of OX40 agonist ivuxolimab in advanced cancers. Sequencing was performed with immunoSEQ multiplex PCR; in TCRdb, only in-frame clones are kept and a portion is missing. The sample lists tens of thousands of clones, 80% to 90% occurring once. Sequencing was performed on CD4+ or CD8+ T cells sorted from blood, taken in a trial of the OX40 agonist ivuxolimab. The source is an adult with an advanced solid tumor such as melanoma, head and neck, liver or kidney cancer. The CDR3 runs from the conserved cysteine through the conserved F or W. The order of the fields is J gene, V gene, clone size, D gene, CDR3 DNA, CDR3 protein. D genes are given only for firm matches. Only some rows state a clone size, as once, few, many or a class for expanded clones.

TRBJ2-1 TRBV30 . . TGTGCCTGGGCCGGGGAAGACAATGAGCAGTTCTTC CAWAGEDNEQFF
TRBJ1-6 TRBV6-4 . . TGTGCCAGCAGTGCGGGATCGTTTCCCAATTCACCCCTCCACTTT CASSAGSFPNSPLHF
TRBJ2-7 TRBV27 once . TGTGCCAGCAGTTTTGGCTCGGGACTTCCAGGCTACGAGCAGTACTTC CASSFGSGLPGYEQYF
TRBJ1-1 TRBV7-9 . . TGTGCCAGCAGCTTAGGTGGTGAAGCTTTCTTT CASSLGGEAFF
TRBJ2-1 TRBV9 . TRBD1 TGTGCCAGCAGCTCCAACAGGGGTGAGCAGTTCTTC CASSSNRGEQFF
TRBJ2-1 TRBV9 . . TGTGCCAGCAGCGTAGGGGGCTCGGGCAATGAGCAGTTCTTC CASSVGGSGNEQFF
TRBJ2-2 TRBV2 . TRBD2 TGTGCCAGCAGTGAAGGTGGCAGCGGGAGGGCCAACGGGGAGCTGTTTTTT CASSEGGSGRANGELFF
TRBJ1-1 TRBV4-3 . . TGCGCCAGCAGCCAAAGGCTGCTGAACACTGAAGCTTTCTTT CASSQRLLNTEAFF
TRBJ2-7 TRBV4-1 . TRBD1 TGCGCCAGCAGCCCCGATAGACAGGGCCCCTACGAGCAGTACTTC CASSPDRQGPYEQYF
TRBJ2-7 TRBV11-2 . . TGTGCCAGCAGCTTAGGAAGGGCGGACGAGCAGTACTTC CASSLGRADEQYF